These 16 T cell receptor beta chains were all obtained from the same sample, sequenced in a study of blood T cell repertoires in COVID-19. Sequenced by immunoSEQ multiplex PCR; TCRdb stores in-frame clones only, minus some. The data hold about 150,000 clones, with more than 75% observed a single time. Sequencing used peripheral blood. These receptors were taken from a man in his 70s with acute or convalescent COVID-19.

The J gene is TRBJ2-1, the V gene TRBV28, with D maybe TRBD1 (6 bases). The CDR3 covers 12 residues. Germline CDR1 and CDR2: MDHEN and SYDVKM. V was shortened by 8 bases and J by 8 bases, with 13 bases between the two germline ends. In DNA, the CDR3 is TGTGCCAGCCATACAGGGCCCTATGAGCAGTTCTTC. This encodes CASHTGPYEQFF.

Only one count was recorded for this clone. The rearrangement joins TRBV5-1 to TRBJ2-5; 12 bases line up with TRBD2. CDR3 size: 16 residues. V was clipped by 0 bases and J by 2 bases; unmatched bases: 2. CDR1 and CDR2 from the germline V gene are SGHRS and YFSETQ. The CDR3 DNA follows: TGCGCCAGCAGCTTGGCCGGGACTAGCGGGCAAGAGACCCAGTACTTC. This sequence encodes CASSLAGTSGQETQYF.

This clone occurred a few times. The chain uses TRBV28 and TRBJ1-5; perhaps TRBD1 as D (5 bases). Germline CDR1 and CDR2: MDHEN and SYDVKM. The CDR3 extends over 15 amino acids. V dropped 8 bases and J dropped 2 bases, with 16 bases sitting between them. In DNA form, the CDR3 reads TGTGCCAGCCGGAGCGGGGGTTTCCGCAATCAGCCCCAGCATTTT. Protein product: CASRSGGFRNQPQHF. The full variable domain, completed using reference TRBV28 and TRBJ1-5, is DVKVTQSSRYLVKRTGEKVFLECVQDMDHENMFWYRQDPGLGLRLIYFSYDVKMKEKGDIPEGYSVSREKKERFSLILESASTNQTSMYLCASRSGGFRNQPQHFGDGTRLSIL.

This clone came up once. The chain has TRBV18 and TRBJ1-5; D ambiguous. The germline V and J ends were trimmed by 2 bases and 0 bases, with 5 bases remaining between them. Per the germline V gene, CDR1 is KGHSH and CDR2 is LQKENI. CDR3 size: 14 residues. The CDR3 region has the DNA TGTGCCAGCTCACCAGGCAATAGCAATCAGCCCCAGCATTTT. Protein: CASSPGNSNQPQHF.

The V gene is TRBV25-1, the J gene TRBJ1-1; 9 positions agree with TRBD1. The CDR3 contains 14 residues. CDR1 and CDR2 (germline): MGHDK, SYGVNS. V shed 5 bases, J shed 5 bases, and the junction held 6 bases outside the gene matches. The CDR3 nucleotides read TGTGCCAGCAGTCCGGGACAGGGTAAAACTGAAGCTTTCTTT. This translates into CASSPGQGKTEAFF.

As DNA, the CDR3 is TGTGCCAGCAGCCTTGACAGGGGGACTGAAGCTTTCTTT. Translating gives CASSLDRGTEAFF. The rearrangement joins TRBV2 to TRBJ1-1, with 9 bases that match TRBD1. This CDR3 comprises 13 residues. CDR1 is SNHLY and CDR2 is FYNNEI in the germline V gene. The J segment lost 5 bases and the V segment lost 6 bases, leaving 4 bases of the junction unmatched.

This clone was recorded only once. CDR3 sequence: CASSLVPGHVAYNEQFF. The CDR3 bases are TGCGCCAGCAGCTTGGTCCCGGGACACGTTGCCTACAATGAGCAGTTCTTC. The chain joins TRBV5-1 to TRBJ2-1; the D gene is possibly TRBD1 (6 bases). The CDR3 loop spans 17 amino acids. V lost 0 bases and J 2 bases, leaving 15 bases between the germline ends. Germline values: CDR1 SGHRS, CDR2 YFSETQ.

This clone was seen repeatedly, ten times or more. The chain combines TRBV5-8 with TRBJ2-7; D is possibly TRBD1 (5 bases). Germline values: CDR1 SGHTS, CDR2 YDEGEE. The CDR3 runs to 13 residues. The ends were cut back, 2 bases at V and 0 bases at J, with 6 bases in the middle. CDR3 nucleotides: TGTGCCAGCAGCTTTGACAGCTCCTACGAGCAGTACTTC. Amino acid sequence: CASSFDSSYEQYF.

V and J are TRBV28 and TRBJ2-1, with 8 bases fitting TRBD1. The CDR3 is 13 residues long. Germline CDR1 reads MDHEN; CDR2 reads SYDVKM. V was clipped by 5 bases and J by 6 bases; unmatched bases: 3. The chain's CDR3 is CASSGQGINEQFF. CDR3 nucleotides: TGTGCCAGCAGTGGACAGGGAATCAATGAGCAGTTCTTC.

This clone has more than one count but fewer than ten. V usage is TRBV11-2 and J usage is TRBJ2-5; D possibly corresponds to TRBD1 (5 bases). The CDR3 runs to 15 residues. Germline V gene sequence: CDR1 SGHAT, CDR2 FQNNGV. V lost 1 base and J 5 bases, leaving 14 bases between the germline ends. CDR3 region: CASSLGGHRGETQYF. Here the CDR3 DNA reads TGTGCCAGCAGCTTAGGAGGACACCGTGGGGAGACCCAGTACTTC.

J is TRBJ2-3 and V is TRBV18; D call uncertain. CDR1 and CDR2 from the germline V gene are KGHSH and LQKENI. This CDR3 comprises 13 residues. Trimming took off 0 bases at V and 5 bases at J, with 6 bases between the two ends. The CDR3 DNA follows: TGTGCCAGCTCACCACCGTTAATAGATACGCAGTATTTT. Translated: CASSPPLIDTQYF.

J is TRBJ2-1 and V is TRBV2; TRBD2 aligns across 9 bases. CDR3 length equals 15 residues. CDR1 SNHLY and CDR2 FYNNEI come from the germline V gene. The junction had 15 bases not matched to a gene; V was cut back by 6 bases and J by 12 bases. This CDR3 is CASRLSSGEGETQFF. In DNA, the CDR3 is TGTGCCAGCAGACTATCTAGCGGGGAAGGAGAGACGCAGTTCTTC. The full variable domain, completed using reference TRBV2 and TRBJ2-1, is EPEVTQTPSHQVTQMGQEVILRCVPISNHLYFYWYRQILGQKVEFLVSFYNNEISEKSEIFDDQFSVERPDGSNFTLKIRSTKLEDSAMYFCASRLSSGEGETQFFGPGTRLTVL.

This clone has just a few counts. The V call is TRBV5-4, the J call TRBJ1-6, with 8 positions matching TRBD1. The CDR3 extends over 15 amino acids. The germline CDR1 and CDR2 sequences are SGHNT and YYREEE (reference sequence). Trimming at V came to 4 bases and at J to 10 bases, leaving 10 bases not matched to a gene. The CDR3 DNA follows: TGTGCCAGCAGCCCCAATGACAGGGGTTTGTCACCCCTCCACTTT. Translating gives CASSPNDRGLSPLHF. Using reference TRBV5-4 and TRBJ1-6 for the parts outside the CDR3, the full variable domain is ETGVTQSPTHLIKTRGQQVTLRCSSQSGHNTVSWYQQALGQGPQFIFQYYREEENGRGNFPPRFSGLQFPNYSSELNVNALELDDSALYLCASSPNDRGLSPLHFGNGTRLTVT.

The V gene is TRBV28, the J gene TRBJ1-5; 7 bases align to TRBD1. CDR1 MDHEN and CDR2 SYDVKM come from the germline V gene. The V segment lost 5 bases and the J segment 6 bases; nucleotides outside the gene matches: 7. The CDR3 covers 14 residues. This chain's CDR3 is CASSSQGVGQPQHF. The CDR3 DNA reads as TGTGCCAGCAGTAGCCAGGGGGTTGGTCAGCCCCAGCATTTT. Variable domain in full (rest from reference TRBV28 and TRBJ1-5): DVKVTQSSRYLVKRTGEKVFLECVQDMDHENMFWYRQDPGLGLRLIYFSYDVKMKEKGDIPEGYSVSREKKERFSLILESASTNQTSMYLCASSSQGVGQPQHFGDGTRLSIL.

The chain is built from TRBV5-5 and TRBJ1-3; D call uncertain. Trimming stripped 0 bases from V and 4 bases from J, with 5 bases between. Per the germline V gene, CDR1 is SGHKS and CDR2 is YYEKEE (reference sequence). The CDR3 consists of 13 residues. CDR3 DNA: TGTGCCAGCAGCTTGGACAGCGGAAACACCATATATTTT. Translation: CASSLDSGNTIYF.

The genes are TRBV19 and TRBJ1-6; D remains ambiguous. The CDR3 consists of 14 residues. CDR1 and CDR2 from the germline V gene are LNHDA and SQIVND (reference sequence). V lost 1 base and J 9 bases, leaving 10 bases between the germline ends. DNA for the CDR3: TGTGCCAGTAGTATAGTCAACCGGGGTTCACCCCTCCACTTT. It is translated as CASSIVNRGSPLHF.